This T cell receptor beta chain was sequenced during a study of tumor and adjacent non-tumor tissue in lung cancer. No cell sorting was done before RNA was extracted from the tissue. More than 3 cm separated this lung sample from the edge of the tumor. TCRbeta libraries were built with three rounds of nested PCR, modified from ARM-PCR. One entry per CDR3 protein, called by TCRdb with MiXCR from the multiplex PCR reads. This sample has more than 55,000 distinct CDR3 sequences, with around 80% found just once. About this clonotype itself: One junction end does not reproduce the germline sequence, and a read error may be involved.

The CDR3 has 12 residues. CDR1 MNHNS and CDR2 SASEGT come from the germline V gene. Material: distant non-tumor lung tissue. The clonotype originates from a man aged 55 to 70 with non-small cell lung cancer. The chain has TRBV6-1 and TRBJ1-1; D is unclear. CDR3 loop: CASIKEGTVAFF. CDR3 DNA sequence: TGTGCCAGCATTAAAGAGGGCACTGTAGCTTTCTTT.